The source of this TCR beta chain is a study of radiation and T cells in renal cell carcinoma. About the study: Nephrectomy followed 15 Gy stereotactic body radiation by 4 weeks.

Sample time point: baseline pretreatment blood. Treatment indicated: 15 Gy SBRT to primary tumor, nephrectomy 4 weeks later. Findings and limits, study-wide: From baseline, blood top tumor clonotypes peaked at 2 weeks post-radiation.

Trimming took 3 bases from V and 4 from J; bases not matched to a gene: 9. The germline gives CDR1 MNHNY, CDR2 SVGAGI (reference sequence). The CDR3 sequence is 15 residues long. Sequenced by immunoSEQ multiplex PCR; TCRdb stores in-frame clones only, minus some. The profile shows 150,000 or so clones, roughly 90% of them singletons. On this clone: The antigen is undetermined.

The input for sequencing was blood, taken from a patient whose treatment included radiotherapy and nephrectomy. The sequence derives from a woman in her 70s with renal cell carcinoma. The chain carries TRBV6-6 and TRBJ2-7; TRBD1 aligns across 7 bases. For the CDR3, the DNA is TGTGCCAGCAGTTATAAAGGACAGGATCCTTACGAGCAGTACTTC. Encoded protein: CASSYKGQDPYEQYF.